The TCR beta chain described here comes from a study of blood T cell repertoires in COVID-19. Profiled with immunoSEQ multiplex PCR; TCRdb holds only in-frame clones, not every one. The table has 55,000 to 65,000 clones, around 75% seen once. The CDR3 has 16 residues. Trimming stripped 7 bases from V and 0 bases from J, with 16 bases between. In germline, CDR1 is LNHDA, CDR2 SQIVND (reference sequence). Sequencing was done on a sample of peripheral blood. This TCR came from a human donor in a cohort sampled during active COVID-19. V usage is TRBV19 and J usage is TRBJ2-1, with a weak D call TRBD2 (6 bases). The DNA for the CDR3 is TGTGCCAGTACTAGCCGGGACGGGAGCTCCTACAATGAGCAGTTCTTC. As protein: CASTSRDGSSYNEQFF.